This T cell receptor (beta chain) is from a study of blood T cell repertoires in COVID-19. For the study at large: Acute and convalescent COVID-19 samples came from the United States, Italy and Spain. The cDNA or gDNA used as material had been derived from T cells, B-cell-depleted T cells, or PBMCs.

Authors' data handling: From reference gene primer amplification, estimates of nucleated cell counts were derived. Profiling relied on immunoSEQ multiplex PCR, and the TCRdb table lists in-frame clones only, not all of them. That table gives V, J and clone size, and the DNA gave D and trimming. Among approximately 82,000 clones listed, approximately 75% were seen once. The sequencing input was peripheral blood. The source is a human donor in a cohort sampled during active COVID-19.

The CDR3 DNA reads TGTGCCAGCAGCCAAGAGTGGGGCAGGAGGAACACTGAAGCTTTCTTT. This sequence encodes CASSQEWGRRNTEAFF. This chain connects TRBV3-1 (or the pseudogene TRBV3-2) to TRBJ1-1; maybe TRBD1 (5 bases). The V end was cut by 0 bases, the J end by 1 base, with 12 bases between. Germline CDR1 is LGHDT and CDR2 is YNNKEL (reference sequence). The CDR3 is 16 amino acids.